The source of this TCR beta chain is a study of blood T cell repertoires in COVID-19. The data were produced by immunoSEQ multiplex PCR, yet TCRdb's version contains in-frame clones alone and is incomplete. The table has 150,000 to 200,000 clones, 65% to 90% seen once. This clone came up once. CDR3 length equals 15 residues. Trimming took 4 bases from V and 0 from J, leaving 12 bases between them. Per the germline V gene, CDR1 is LGHDT and CDR2 is YNNKEL (reference sequence). The source is a man in his sixties with acute or convalescent COVID-19. The genes are TRBV3-1 (or the pseudogene TRBV3-2) and TRBJ1-2; D possibly corresponds to TRBD1 (5 bases). Input material: peripheral blood. This CDR3 is CASSPPSTANYGYTF. The DNA of the CDR3 is TGTGCCAGCAGCCCCCCCTCGACAGCTAACTATGGCTACACCTTC.